This TCR beta chain was retrieved from a study of T cell responses to AZD1222 COVID-19 vaccine. Sequencing was performed with immunoSEQ multiplex PCR; in TCRdb, only in-frame clones are kept and a portion is missing. The sample has some 140,000 clones; roughly 90% are singletons. The germline V gene encodes CDR1 GTSNPN and CDR2 SVGIG (reference sequence). The V gene lost 3 bases and the J gene lost 8 bases, with 14 bases spanning the gap. The CDR3 loop spans 14 amino acids. This rearrangement joins TRBV30 to TRBJ1-6; the D is unclear. This sample comprised peripheral blood, obtained on day 0 of AZD1222 vaccination. This TCR came from an adult in good health. This CDR3 reads CAWRVEGLDSPLHF. CDR3 sequence (DNA): TGTGCCTGGAGGGTTGAGGGTCTGGATTCACCCCTCCACTTT. Variable domain in full (rest from reference TRBV30 and TRBJ1-6): SQTIHQWPATLVQPVGSPLSLECTVEGTSNPNLYWYRQAAGRGLQLLFYSVGIGQISSEVPQNLSASRPQDRQFILSSKKLLLSDSGFYLCAWRVEGLDSPLHFGNGTRLTVT.